The 23 T cell receptor beta chains in this list originate from one sample, sequenced in a study of CD8 T cells in Susac syndrome. RNA was extracted with the RNeasy kit, and a quantity of roughly 0.5 to 1 ug was reverse transcribed using random hexamers. TCRdb called the immunoSEQ multiplex PCR reads again in MiXCR, with one record for every CDR3 protein. The sample lists around 150,000 distinct CDR3 sequences, more than 85% seen once, with approximately 0.18% in the top ten. Sequenced sample: CD8+ T cells from PBMCs. The receptors originated from a human donor with Susac syndrome.

This sequence joins TRBV7-8 and TRBJ1-1; 9 nucleotides line up with TRBD1. The germline V gene has CDR1 SGHVS and CDR2 FQNEAQ. The V gene end was trimmed by 0 bases and the J gene end by 7 bases; junction bases not matched to a gene: 3. There are 14 residues in the CDR3. This chain's CDR3 is CASSLARTGDEAFF. The CDR3 DNA sequence: TGTGCCAGCAGCTTAGCGAGGACAGGGGATGAAGCTTTCTTT.

The rearrangement uses TRBV27 and TRBJ1-1, with a weak D call TRBD1 (5 bases). Germline V gene lookup returns CDR1 MNHEY and CDR2 SMNVEV (reference sequence). Deletions cut 10 bases from V and 1 base from J, with 13 bases between. This CDR3 comprises 13 residues. CDR3 residues: CATAKGPNTEAFF. The CDR3 DNA is TGTGCCACCGCCAAGGGGCCGAACACTGAAGCTTTCTTT.

This rearrangement joins TRBV5-1 to TRBJ2-7, with a weak D call TRBD1 (5 bases). The CDR3 has 17 residues. Looked up from germline, CDR1 is SGHRS and CDR2 is YFSETQ. Trimming left V 1 base short and J 0 bases short, with 17 bases between. The CDR3 nucleotides are TGCGCCAGCAGCTTGCAGGGCGCAGGGCTGAGCTCCTACGAGCAGTACTTC. This sequence encodes CASSLQGAGLSSYEQYF.

This sequence joins TRBV9 and TRBJ2-1, with 12 bases fitting TRBD2. Germline CDR1 SGDLS, CDR2 YYNGEE. The CDR3 totals 16 residues. The V and J ends lost 2 bases and 10 bases, in that order; junction bases with no gene match: 10. The CDR3 sequence: CASSVGLAGQHREQFF. CDR3 DNA sequence: TGTGCCAGCAGCGTCGGACTAGCGGGGCAGCATAGGGAGCAGTTCTTC.

The rearrangement uses TRBV4-1 and TRBJ2-7; 12 bases are a match to TRBD2. V shed 0 bases and J 3 bases; nucleotides not matched to a gene: 9. The germline CDR1 and CDR2 sequences are MGHRA and YSYEKL. This CDR3 is built from 18 residues. The CDR3, as DNA: TGCGCCAGCAGCCAAGAAGAACTAGCGGGAGGTATACTCTACGAGCAGTACTTC. Translated: CASSQEELAGGILYEQYF.

This rearrangement joins TRBV14 to TRBJ1-2, with D maybe TRBD1 (5 bases). CDR3 size: 15 residues. The V end was cut by 1 base, the J end by 4 bases, with 13 bases between. Germline CDR1 and CDR2: SGHDN and FVKESK. The CDR3 loop reads CASSQVERGSYGYTF. The CDR3 DNA reads TGTGCCAGCAGCCAAGTCGAGAGGGGTTCCTATGGCTACACCTTC.

This chain links TRBV10-3 with TRBJ1-1; a weak D match, TRBD1 (5 bases). The V gene lost 7 bases and the J gene lost 5 bases, with 14 bases spanning the gap. The V gene's germline CDR1 is ENHRY and CDR2 SYGVKD. The CDR3 is made up of 13 amino acids. CDR3: CAIKSGRLTEAFF. The CDR3, as DNA: TGTGCCATCAAATCGGGACGGTTGACTGAAGCTTTCTTT.

The chain combines TRBV4-1 with TRBJ2-7, with D perhaps TRBD2 (6 bases). V lost 3 bases and J 2 bases, leaving 14 bases between the germline ends. Looked up from germline, CDR1 is MGHRA and CDR2 is YSYEKL. CDR3 length equals 15 residues. CDR3 DNA sequence: TGCGCCAGCAGCCAGGAAAACCGGGAGCCCTACGAGCAGTACTTC. Translating gives CASSQENREPYEQYF.

The chain combines TRBV6-1 with TRBJ2-7; possibly TRBD1 or TRBD2 for D (5 bases each). The CDR3 is 17 residues long. Germline V gene sequence: CDR1 MNHNS, CDR2 SASEGT. V was shortened by 1 base and J by 0 bases, with 16 bases between the two germline ends. As DNA, the CDR3 is TGTGCCAGCAGTGAAGAGTGGGGGATATACGACTCCTACGAGCAGTACTTC. It codes for CASSEEWGIYDSYEQYF.

The chain joins TRBV5-1 to TRBJ2-7, with TRBD2 as a possible D gene (6 bases). V was trimmed by 4 bases and J by 0 bases, leaving 14 bases between them. CDR1 is SGHRS, CDR2 YFSETQ, per germline. The CDR3 has 15 amino acids. The CDR3 DNA is TGCGCCAGCAGCCAATGGGGCGGGAACTCCTACGAGCAGTACTTC. Residues: CASSQWGGNSYEQYF.

The gene calls are TRBV12-3 or TRBV12-4 and TRBJ2-1, with D unclear. The CDR3 runs to 13 residues. V dropped 6 bases and J dropped 7 bases, with 13 bases sitting between them. The CDR3 region has the DNA TGTGCCAGCAGAAACACGGATGGGAATGAGCAGTTCTTC. Its protein product is CASRNTDGNEQFF.

This chain connects TRBV28 to TRBJ2-5; the match to TRBD1 covers 8 bases. Unmatched junction bases numbered 18, after V lost 5 bases and J lost 4 bases. This CDR3 region has 18 residues. Germline V gene sequence: CDR1 MDHEN, CDR2 SYDVKM. In nucleotides, the CDR3 is TGTGCCAGCAGTCAGCGGACAGGGTTCCAGATGGGAATAGAGACCCAGTACTTC. Translating gives CASSQRTGFQMGIETQYF. Using reference TRBV28 and TRBJ2-5 for the parts outside the CDR3, the full variable domain is DVKVTQSSRYLVKRTGEKVFLECVQDMDHENMFWYRQDPGLGLRLIYFSYDVKMKEKGDIPEGYSVSREKKERFSLILESASTNQTSMYLCASSQRTGFQMGIETQYFGPGTRLLVL.

Concerning this clonotype itself: An end of the junction does not agree with germline; a read error may underlie this. J is TRBJ2-1 and V is TRBV11-3; TRBD2 matches at 9 bases. Germline lookup yields CDR1 SGHNT and CDR2 YENEEA. This CDR3 contains 17 residues. DNA for the CDR3: TGTGCCAGCAGCCTAGAAGCGACTAGCGGCCGACACAATGAGCAGTTCTTC. Its protein is CASSLEATSGRHNEQFF.

CDR3 in DNA: TGTGCCAGCAGTTACGAAGGGAACGGCTACACCTTC. This gives the protein CASSYEGNGYTF. This rearrangement joins TRBV6-5 to TRBJ1-2; D is unresolved. V was shortened by 2 bases and J by 8 bases, with 9 bases between the two germline ends. The V gene's germline CDR1 is MNHEY and CDR2 SVGAGI. The length of the CDR3 is 12 residues.

The chain joins TRBV6-1 to TRBJ1-1; TRBD1 aligns across 7 bases. V dropped 6 bases and J dropped 1; count of bases not matched to a gene: 5. This CDR3 region has 14 residues. From germline, CDR1 is MNHNS and CDR2 SASEGT. Here the CDR3 reads CASRIQGSNTEAFF. CDR3 sequence (DNA): TGTGCCAGCAGAATACAGGGGTCGAACACTGAAGCTTTCTTT.

This clonotype has just a few counts. The chain is built from TRBV6-1 and TRBJ1-3, with TRBD1 identical over 7 bases. Germline V gene lookup returns CDR1 MNHNS and CDR2 SASEGT. This CDR3 has 13 residues. V shed 10 bases and J 4 bases; nucleotides not matched to a gene: 7. The CDR3 loop reads CATEQGSGNTIYF. The CDR3 nucleotides are TGTGCCACCGAACAGGGGTCAGGAAACACCATATATTTT.

The V gene is TRBV11-2, the J gene TRBJ2-5, with 8 bases fitting TRBD2. From germline, CDR1 is SGHAT and CDR2 FQNNGV. This CDR3 has 15 amino acids. V lost 5 bases, J lost 6 bases, and 11 bases stayed unmatched. The CDR3 coding sequence is TGTGCCAGCAGCGCACCGGGACTAGAGGTTCAGACCCAGTACTTC. This encodes CASSAPGLEVQTQYF.

The genes are TRBV13 and TRBJ2-1; 9 positions agree with TRBD1. CDR3 length: 15 residues. Germline-derived CDR1 and CDR2 are PRHDT and FYEKMQ (reference sequence). With V trimmed by 4 bases and J by 8 bases, 9 bases remained unmatched. The CDR3 spells CASSSSGTGYDEQFF. The CDR3 coding sequence is TGTGCCAGCAGCTCTTCCGGGACAGGGTACGATGAGCAGTTCTTC.

The rearrangement uses TRBV30 and TRBJ2-7, with a possible D match to TRBD2 (6 bases). CDR3 length: 10 amino acids. Trimming shortened V by 2 bases and J by 7 bases, and 6 bases separated the two germline ends. Per the germline V gene, CDR1 is GTSNPN and CDR2 is SVGIG (reference sequence). The CDR3 here is CAWSSGEQYF. For the CDR3, the DNA is TGTGCCTGGAGTAGCGGGGAGCAGTACTTC.

V gene TRBV11-2 combines with J gene TRBJ2-1; TRBD2 agrees at 8 bases. The trim removed 1 base at V and 6 bases at J, leaving 8 bases unmatched. The CDR3 extends over 16 amino acids. Germline CDR1 is SGHAT and CDR2 is FQNNGV. The CDR3 region is CASSLANRGGRNEQFF. The CDR3 DNA sequence: TGTGCCAGCAGCTTAGCAAACCGGGGGGGGCGCAATGAGCAGTTCTTC.

CDR3 region: CASRDKASYEQYF. The CDR3 nucleotides are TGTGCCAGCCGGGACAAGGCTTCCTACGAGCAGTACTTC. The V and J genes are TRBV28 and TRBJ2-7; tentatively, D is TRBD1 (6 bases). CDR3 size: 13 residues. Germline V CDR1 and CDR2: MDHEN, SYDVKM. The V and J ends lost 8 bases and 1 base respectively, with 12 bases between them.

V gene TRBV4-1 combines with J gene TRBJ2-2; no firm D call. This CDR3 is 14 amino acids long. Germline CDR1 MGHRA, CDR2 YSYEKL. Trimming cost V 8 bases and J 4 bases, with 14 bases left between them. CDR3 bases: TGCGCCAGCCAAAAGATCTTAGTCACCGGGGAGCTGTTTTTT. Protein product: CASQKILVTGELFF.

This sequence joins TRBV6-4 and TRBJ1-4, with D maybe TRBD1 (6 bases). Germline-derived CDR1 and CDR2 are MRHNA and SNTAGT. CDR3 size: 12 residues. Trimming took off 4 bases at V and 11 bases at J, with 11 bases between the two ends. The chain's CDR3 is CASSAQGIKLFF. CDR3 DNA sequence: TGTGCCAGCAGTGCACAGGGAATCAAACTGTTTTTT.